This TCR beta chain appears in the sequencing data of a study of CXCR3-negative and CXCR3-positive naive CD8 T cells. Study-wide results and limits: Researchers reported similar TRBV-TRBJ usage in naive CXCR3-negative and CXCR3-positive cells, though memory differed. CD5 surface expression was similar among naive subsets, and TCR strength was estimated by inference from TRB CDR3 properties. Partly lower CXCR3 expression followed cryopreservation, and most assays relied on fresh PBMCs.

On this clonotype itself: Antigen unknown.

The sorting of each CD8+ T cell subset was done in triplicate, at about 300,000 cells each. It was by 5' RACE with UMI labels that the TRB cDNA libraries were prepared. TCRdb re-called the 5' RACE reads and gives one entry per CDR3 protein, without DNA. This repertoire comprises fewer than 55,000 distinct CDR3 sequences; its ten largest clones make up approximately 1.4%. The CDR3 runs to 14 residues. The germline V gene encodes CDR1 ENHRY and CDR2 SYGVKD. The clonotype originates from a human donor in good health. Some clones in this sample may be carry-over from other donors' samples. Sequencing input: naive CXCR3- CD8+ T cells from blood. The subset denotes: CD45RO-CCR7+CD27+CD95- naive CD8+ T cells lacking CXCR3 (TNR3-). The rearrangement uses TRBV10-3 and TRBJ1-1; as DNA is missing, the TRBD1 call by TCRdb cannot be tested. The chain's CDR3 is CAISRATGYTEAFF.